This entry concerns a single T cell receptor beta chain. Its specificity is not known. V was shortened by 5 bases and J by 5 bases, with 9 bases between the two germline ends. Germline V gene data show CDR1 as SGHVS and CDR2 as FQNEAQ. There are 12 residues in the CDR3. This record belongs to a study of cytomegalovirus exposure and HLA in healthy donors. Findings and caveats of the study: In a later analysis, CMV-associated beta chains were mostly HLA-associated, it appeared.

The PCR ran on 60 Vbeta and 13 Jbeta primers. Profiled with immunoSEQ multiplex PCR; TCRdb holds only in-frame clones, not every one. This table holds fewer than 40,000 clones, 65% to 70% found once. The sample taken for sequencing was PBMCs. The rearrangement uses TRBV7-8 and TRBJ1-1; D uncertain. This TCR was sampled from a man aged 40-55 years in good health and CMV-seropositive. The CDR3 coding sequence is TGTGCCAGCAGCCCTCAGATGACTGAAGCTTTCTTT. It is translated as CASSPQMTEAFF.